This section outlines one T cell receptor (beta chain) sequence together with its context. This CDR3 is 14 amino acids long. Trimming removed 5 bases from V and 5 bases from J, with 13 bases in between. Looked up from germline, CDR1 is SGDLS and CDR2 is YYNGEE. The entry originates in a study of PD-L1 blockade in urothelial cancer. Sample time point: pretreatment peripheral blood. Method: immunoSEQ multiplex PCR; TCRdb's copy keeps in-frame clones and lacks some. Of tens of thousands of clones listed, roughly 81% are singletons. This specimen consisted of PBMCs, obtained around atezolizumab (anti-PD-L1) treatment. This receptor was identified in a man aged 65-85 years with urothelial cancer. The chain has TRBV9 and TRBJ1-4; D possibly corresponds to TRBD1 (6 bases). The CDR3 loop is CASSSGTQNEKLFF. CDR3 DNA sequence: TGTGCCAGCAGTTCCGGGACACAGAATGAAAAACTGTTTTTT.